Below, 32 T cell receptor beta chains from the same sample are listed, as sequenced in a study of shared clonotypes between healthy human individuals. The assay was immunoSEQ multiplex PCR, and TCRdb's table has in-frame clones only and misses some. The sample records around 2.1 million clones, 95% being singletons. Sequenced material: naive CD4+ T cells sorted from blood. Subset indicated: CD45RA+ positively selected. The receptors here all came from a man younger than 35 in good health.

The chain combines TRBV5-1 with TRBJ2-3; no firm D call. V was trimmed by 0 bases and J by 3 bases, leaving 8 bases between them. Germline assignment: CDR1 SGHRS and CDR2 YFSETQ. The CDR3 totals 14 residues. CDR3: CASSLEDATDTQYF. CDR3 bases: TGCGCCAGCAGCTTGGAGGACGCTACAGATACGCAGTATTTT. Filled out from reference TRBV5-1 and TRBJ2-3, the complete variable domain reads KAGVTQTPRYLIKTRGQQVTLSCSPISGHRSVSWYQQTPGQGLQFLFEYFSETQRNKGNFPGRFSGRQFSNSRSEMNVSTLELGDSALYLCASSLEDATDTQYFGPGTRLTVL.

This clone was seen just once. The limits of the CDR3 on the DNA are not certain, so only TCRdb's listed CDR3 is given. The chain recombines TRBV21-1 with TRBJ2-3; TRBD2 is the table's D call and was not checked against the DNA. TRBV21-1 is recorded as a pseudogene. Both ends counted, the CDR3 spans 16 residues. The CDR3 loop reads CASLSGVAGGTDTQYF.

The rearrangement links TRBV7-2 to TRBJ2-3, with D possibly TRBD2 on 5 matching bases. CDR1 is SGHTA and CDR2 is FQGNSA in the germline V gene. Between the trimmed V and J ends, which lost 5 bases and 0 bases, there was a span of 9 bases. The CDR3 runs 14 residues. DNA of the CDR3: TGTGCCAGCAGCCCATGGGAGAGCACAGATACGCAGTATTTT. This translates into CASSPWESTDTQYF.

The V and J genes are TRBV6-6 and TRBJ1-2; maybe TRBD1 (6 bases). From germline, CDR1 is MNHNY and CDR2 SVGAGI (reference sequence). The V and J ends lost 5 bases and 6 bases respectively, with 16 bases between them. The CDR3 covers 14 residues. The CDR3 region is CASSDPGTGHGYTF. The CDR3 bases are TGTGCCAGCAGTGACCCCGGAACAGGGCATGGCTACACCTTC.

J is TRBJ2-3 and V is TRBV9, with D possibly being TRBD2 (6 bases). CDR1 SGDLS and CDR2 YYNGEE come from the germline V gene. The ends were cut back, 0 bases at V and 5 bases at J, with 10 bases in the middle. The CDR3 length is 14 residues. The CDR3: CASSVGGARDTQYF. The CDR3 DNA sequence: TGTGCCAGCAGCGTAGGCGGGGCCAGAGATACGCAGTATTTT.

The chain carries TRBV6-1 and TRBJ2-1, with 8 bases identical to TRBD1. The germline V gene has CDR1 MNHNS and CDR2 SASEGT. CDR3 length equals 16 residues. Germline trimming cut 2 bases from V and 10 bases from J; bases unmatched to any gene: 13. CDR3: CASSESWQGAFREQFF. CDR3 sequence (DNA): TGTGCCAGCAGTGAAAGCTGGCAGGGGGCCTTCAGGGAGCAGTTCTTC.

This chain joins TRBV10-1 and TRBJ2-7; perhaps TRBD2 as D (5 bases). Germline loops: CDR1 WNHNN, CDR2 SYGVQD (reference sequence). The V end lost 4 bases, the J end lost 9 bases, and 16 bases lay between the germline ends. The CDR3 is made up of 13 amino acids. CDR3 region: CASSVVGAIGQYF. The CDR3 coding sequence is TGCGCCAGCAGTGTAGTGGGAGCGATCGGGCAGTACTTC.

This sequence joins TRBV7-9 and TRBJ1-2; D unclear. Germline lookup yields CDR1 SEHNR and CDR2 FQNEAQ (reference sequence). Deletions cut 7 bases from V and 8 bases from J, with 17 bases between. CDR3 length: 13 residues. CDR3 sequence reads: CASTSGGSGGYTF. CDR3 DNA sequence: TGTGCCAGCACTTCGGGCGGATCGGGAGGCTACACCTTC. The variable domain in full, completed from reference TRBV7-9 and TRBJ1-2, reads DTGVSQNPRHKITKRGQNVTFRCDPISEHNRLYWYRQTLGQGPEFLTYFQNEAQLEKSRLLSDRFSAERPKGSFSTLEIQRTEQGDSAMYLCASTSGGSGGYTFGSGTRLTVV.

The V and J genes are TRBV5-1 and TRBJ1-4; TRBD1 matches 10 bases. CDR3 length: 15 residues. CDR1 SGHRS and CDR2 YFSETQ come from the germline V gene. V dropped 4 bases and J dropped 6; count of bases not matched to a gene: 6. CDR3 in DNA: TGCGCCAGCAGCAACAGCGGGACAGGGGATGAAAAACTGTTTTTT. Translating gives CASSNSGTGDEKLFF.

This chain connects TRBV7-6 to TRBJ1-1; D possibly corresponds to TRBD1 (5 bases). The CDR3 extends over 14 amino acids. Trimming stripped 5 bases from V and 1 base from J, with 11 bases between. Germline lookup yields CDR1 SGHVS and CDR2 FNYEAQ. The DNA of the CDR3 is TGTGCCAGCAGCACCGACAGACCGAACACTGAAGCTTTCTTT. Translated, it gives CASSTDRPNTEAFF.

V is TRBV7-2 and J is TRBJ2-4, with D possibly matching TRBD1 (5 bases). Trimming removed 5 bases from V and 6 bases from J, with 8 bases in between. The CDR3 has 12 amino acids. The V gene's germline CDR1 is SGHTA and CDR2 FQGNSA. CDR3 in amino acids: CASSPRVNIQYF. Written as DNA, the CDR3 is TGTGCCAGCAGCCCCAGGGTAAACATTCAGTACTTC.

The chain uses TRBV21-1 and TRBJ2-6; the tabulated D call, TRBD2, remains unverified against the DNA. TRBV21-1 constitutes a pseudogene. CDR3 length: 15 amino acids. CDR3 loop: CASSKRGSGANVLTF. Here the CDR3 DNA reads TGTGCCAGCAGCAAGAGAGGCTCTGGGGCCAACGTCCTGACTTTC.

The chain couples TRBV28 to TRBJ1-4; weak D call: TRBD1 (5 bases). CDR1 MDHEN and CDR2 SYDVKM come from the germline V gene. Trimming cost V 10 bases and J 8 bases, with 17 bases left between them. This CDR3 has 13 amino acids. CDR3 DNA: TGTGCCACCGCGGCGGGGGATAAAGAAAAACTGTTTTTT. This encodes CATAAGDKEKLFF. The whole variable domain, filled in from reference TRBV28 and TRBJ1-4, reads DVKVTQSSRYLVKRTGEKVFLECVQDMDHENMFWYRQDPGLGLRLIYFSYDVKMKEKGDIPEGYSVSREKKERFSLILESASTNQTSMYLCATAAGDKEKLFFGSGTQLSVL.

In this sample, this clone turned up once. The chain has TRBV5-1 and TRBJ1-2, with TRBD1 identical over 10 bases. The germline CDR1 and CDR2 sequences are SGHRS and YFSETQ. This CDR3 region has 17 residues. V lost 0 bases to trimming and J lost 2 bases; unmatched junction nucleotides: 7. The DNA for the CDR3 is TGCGCCAGCAGCTTGGTCCGGACAGGGGGGGAGAACTATGGCTACACCTTC. Translating gives CASSLVRTGGENYGYTF.

This chain joins TRBV28 and TRBJ2-7, with TRBD1 matching over 9 bases. Germline CDR1 MDHEN, CDR2 SYDVKM. This CDR3 spans 15 amino acids. V lost 8 bases to trimming and J lost 4 bases; unmatched junction nucleotides: 12. CDR3 sequence (DNA): TGTGCCAGCGGTCCGGAGGGGACAGGGTTTTACGAGCAGTACTTC. It is translated as CASGPEGTGFYEQYF.

This chain connects TRBV25-1 to TRBJ2-7; the D is unclear. CDR1 is MGHDK, CDR2 SYGVNS, per germline. The CDR3 extends over 14 amino acids. V dropped 2 bases and J dropped 6 bases, with 14 bases sitting between them. The CDR3 nucleotides are TGTGCCAGCAGTGAACCCTCCACTTCTTCCGAGCAGTACTTC. This translates into CASSEPSTSSEQYF.

The CDR3 sequence is CASSSWGVTNSPLHF. CDR3 bases: TGTGCCAGCAGCTCATGGGGGGTCACAAATTCACCCCTCCACTTT. The chain has TRBV5-8 and TRBJ1-6; the D gene is possibly TRBD1 (5 bases). The germline V gene has CDR1 SGHTS and CDR2 YDEGEE. The CDR3 length is 15 residues. Trimming pared 3 bases from V and 7 bases from J, leaving 14 bases between.

The genes are TRBV5-4 and TRBJ2-1, with 12 bases identical to TRBD2. Per the germline V gene, CDR1 is SGHNT and CDR2 is YYREEE (reference sequence). The CDR3 length is 15 residues. After removal of 0 bases from V and 12 bases from J, the junction contained 7 bases not matched to a gene. CDR3 sequence: CASSLEASGGAGQFF. CDR3 nucleotides: TGTGCCAGCAGCTTGGAGGCTAGCGGGGGGGCAGGGCAGTTCTTC.

The V and J genes are TRBV5-8 and TRBJ1-1; D is possibly TRBD1 (6 bases). The CDR3 runs 16 residues. Germline assignment: CDR1 SGHTS and CDR2 YDEGEE. With 4 bases removed from V and 0 bases from J, the gap between germline ends came to 16 bases. The CDR3 DNA is TGTGCCAGCAGCCAGGCTTGGACAGCAGTGAACACTGAAGCTTTCTTT. Its translation is CASSQAWTAVNTEAFF.

The rearrangement joins TRBV18 to TRBJ2-1; TRBD2 matches 15 bases. The trim removed 3 bases at V and 7 bases at J, leaving 19 bases unmatched. This CDR3 is 21 amino acids long. Germline CDR1 KGHSH, CDR2 LQKENI. CDR3 in amino acids: CASSPLPPGTSGRSLLNEQFF. CDR3 bases: TGTGCCAGCTCACCCTTACCCCCCGGGACTAGCGGGAGGTCCCTTTTGAATGAGCAGTTCTTC.

A remark on this clone: This same CDR3 is encoded by further DNA sequences in the sample. The chain has TRBV19 and TRBJ2-7; 7 bases fit TRBD1. CDR3 length: 14 residues. CDR1 and CDR2 (germline): LNHDA, SQIVND (reference sequence). After removal of 4 bases from V and 1 base from J, the junction contained 4 bases not matched to a gene. DNA of the CDR3: TGTGCCAGTAGTACCGGGACAGCGTCCTACGAGCAGTACTTC. Its translation is CASSTGTASYEQYF.

For this clone: Different DNA sequences within this sample yield the same CDR3. This rearrangement joins TRBV10-1 to TRBJ2-7; D is possibly TRBD1 (6 bases). Trimming left V 3 bases short and J 2 bases short, with 8 bases between. CDR1 is WNHNN, CDR2 SYGVQD, per germline (reference sequence). This CDR3 region has 13 residues. The CDR3 DNA sequence: TGCGCCAGCAGTGAAACAGGGACCTACGAGCAGTACTTC. Protein product: CASSETGTYEQYF.

Comment on this clone: This sample includes further DNA sequences coding for the same CDR3. The chain joins TRBV28 to TRBJ1-1, with 7 bases aligning to TRBD1. V lost 2 bases, J lost 1 base, and 1 base stayed unmatched. Germline loops: CDR1 MDHEN, CDR2 SYDVKM. CDR3 length: 14 residues. CDR3 sequence reads: CASSLRTGNTEAFF. The CDR3 DNA is TGTGCCAGCAGTTTAAGGACAGGGAACACTGAAGCTTTCTTT.

The gene calls are TRBV19 and TRBJ1-6; possibly TRBD1 for D (6 bases). V dropped 7 bases and J dropped 0 bases, with 19 bases sitting between them. This CDR3 is built from 18 residues. Germline lookup yields CDR1 LNHDA and CDR2 SQIVND (reference sequence). CDR3 in amino acids: CASTPRGRSSSYNSPLHF. The DNA for the CDR3 is TGTGCCAGTACCCCCCGGGGGCGATCGAGCTCCTATAATTCACCCCTCCACTTT.

The V call is TRBV18, the J call TRBJ2-7; possible D gene TRBD1, 6 bases. V dropped 3 bases and J dropped 1 base, with 13 bases sitting between them. This CDR3 contains 15 residues. The germline V gene has CDR1 KGHSH and CDR2 LQKENI. This CDR3 is CASSPEWDISYEQYF. Written as DNA, the CDR3 is TGTGCCAGCTCACCGGAATGGGACATTTCCTACGAGCAGTACTTC. Full variable domain (outside the CDR3, taken from reference TRBV18 and TRBJ2-7): NAGVMQNPRHLVRRRGQEARLRCSPMKGHSHVYWYRQLPEEGLKFMVYLQKENIIDESGMPKERFSAEFPKEGPSILRIQQVVRGDSAAYFCASSPEWDISYEQYFGPGTRLTVT.

The chain has TRBV19 and TRBJ1-5; 7 nucleotides agree with TRBD1. V was clipped by 4 bases and J by 0 bases; unmatched bases: 6. Germline V gene lookup returns CDR1 LNHDA and CDR2 SQIVND (reference sequence). The CDR3 extends over 16 amino acids. CDR3 in amino acids: CASSTIGTDSNQPQHF. CDR3 coding DNA: TGTGCCAGTAGTACCATAGGGACAGATAGCAATCAGCCCCAGCATTTT.

The chain uses TRBV11-3 and TRBJ2-2; D might be TRBD2 (6 bases). The CDR3 runs 16 residues. Germline lookup yields CDR1 SGHNT and CDR2 YENEEA. The V end was cut by 0 bases, the J end by 0 bases, with 8 bases between. The CDR3 sequence: CASSLDSGPNTGELFF. The CDR3 DNA is TGTGCCAGCAGCTTAGACAGCGGGCCGAACACCGGGGAGCTGTTTTTT.

This chain joins TRBV18 and TRBJ1-2, with unresolved D. Per the germline V gene, CDR1 is KGHSH and CDR2 is LQKENI. This CDR3 is 15 amino acids long. Trimming took 6 bases from V and 0 from J, leaving 14 bases between them. The CDR3 DNA is TGTGCCAGCTCCGAAATGCGGGTAGCTAACTATGGCTACACCTTC. The encoded protein is CASSEMRVANYGYTF.

In this sample, this clone turned up once. V is TRBV7-2 and J is TRBJ2-3; 7 nucleotides agree with TRBD2. This CDR3 is 18 amino acids long. Germline V CDR1 and CDR2: SGHTA, FQGNSA. V dropped 5 bases and J dropped 5; count of bases not matched to a gene: 19. CDR3 amino acids: CASSPFGEGLLVKDTQYF. The CDR3 DNA follows: TGTGCCAGCAGCCCCTTTGGGGAGGGCCTGCTTGTCAAAGATACGCAGTATTTT. Full variable domain (remainder filled in from reference TRBV7-2 and TRBJ2-3): GAGVSQSPSNKVTEKGKDVELRCDPISGHTALYWYRQSLGQGLEFLIYFQGNSAPDKSGLPSDRFSAERTGGSVSTLTIQRTQQEDSAVYLCASSPFGEGLLVKDTQYFGPGTRLTVL.

The chain employs TRBV5-1 and TRBJ2-3; TRBD1 aligns across 12 bases. Germline-derived CDR1 and CDR2 are SGHRS and YFSETQ. After removal of 6 bases from V and 5 bases from J, the junction contained 7 bases not matched to a gene. This CDR3 comprises 15 residues. The CDR3 loop reads CASTSGTGGVDTQYF. In DNA form, the CDR3 reads TGCGCCAGCACATCCGGGACAGGGGGCGTAGATACGCAGTATTTT.

The DNA of the CDR3 is TGTGCTAGTGGTCCGGGACAGGGAAATTTAAATGAGCAGTTCTTC. Its translation: CASGPGQGNLNEQFF. The chain is built from TRBV12-5 and TRBJ2-1; the match to TRBD1 covers 9 bases. CDR1 is LGHNT, CDR2 FRNRAP, per germline. The ends lost 5 bases at V and 7 bases at J; junction bases unmatched: 9. The CDR3 length is 15 residues. The variable domain in full, completed from reference TRBV12-5 and TRBJ2-1, reads DARVTQTPRHKVTEMGQEVTMRCQPILGHNTVFWYRQTMMQGLELLAYFRNRAPLDDSGMPKDRFSAEMPDATLATLKIQPSEPRDSAVYFCASGPGQGNLNEQFFGPGTRLTVL.

This clone has just a few counts. Other nucleotide sequences in the sample specify the same CDR3. The chain uses TRBV2 and TRBJ1-6; possibly TRBD1 for D (6 bases). The V and J ends lost 0 bases and 9 bases respectively, with 15 bases between them. The CDR3 totals 16 residues. The germline V gene has CDR1 SNHLY and CDR2 FYNNEI. The DNA for the CDR3 is TGTGCCAGCAGTGAAGCGGGCCACAGGGTAGCTTCACCCCTCCACTTT. As protein: CASSEAGHRVASPLHF.